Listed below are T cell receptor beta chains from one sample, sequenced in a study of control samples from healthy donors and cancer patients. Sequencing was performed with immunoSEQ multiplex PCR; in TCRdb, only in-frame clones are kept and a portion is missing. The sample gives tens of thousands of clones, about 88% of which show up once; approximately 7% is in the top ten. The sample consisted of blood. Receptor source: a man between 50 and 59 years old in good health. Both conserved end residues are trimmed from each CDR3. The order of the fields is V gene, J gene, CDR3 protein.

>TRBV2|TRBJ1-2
ASSDMATRGYT
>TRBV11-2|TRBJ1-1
ASSLVLRGNTEAF
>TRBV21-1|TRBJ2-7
ASITEGQRLRHSYEQY
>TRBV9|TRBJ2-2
ASSVALGNTGELF
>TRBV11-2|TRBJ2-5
ASRTPGAGGRETQY
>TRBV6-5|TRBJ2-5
ASTLGGQAETQY
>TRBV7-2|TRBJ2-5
ASSARLAGQETQY
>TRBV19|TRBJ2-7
ASSSWTGGRHYEQY
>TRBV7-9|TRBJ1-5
ASTGSGGGNQPQH
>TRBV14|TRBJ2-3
ASSPGVAPQSTDTQY
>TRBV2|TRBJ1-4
ASSEQGSGEKLF
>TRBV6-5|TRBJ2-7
ASRLGGLNYEQY
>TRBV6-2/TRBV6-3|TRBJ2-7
ASSYSIRRADYYEQY
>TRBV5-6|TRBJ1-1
ASSFEWNTEAF
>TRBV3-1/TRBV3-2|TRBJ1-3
ASSLDRNTIY
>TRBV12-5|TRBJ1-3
ASGSGASSGNTIY
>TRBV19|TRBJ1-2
ASSPGPNYGYT
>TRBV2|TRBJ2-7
ASSGKGDLSYEQY
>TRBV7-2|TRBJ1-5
ASSFTAATNQPQH
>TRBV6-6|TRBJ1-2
ASRPDRSGGYT
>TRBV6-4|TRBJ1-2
ASRDRPNYGYT
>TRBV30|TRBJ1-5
AWSASGPQH
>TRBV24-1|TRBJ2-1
ATSVGEAPYNEQF
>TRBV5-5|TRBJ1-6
ASSLAGTYNSPLH
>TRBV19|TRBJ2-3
ASRGDSTDTQY
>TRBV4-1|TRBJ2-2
ASSQEIRLRGGGELF
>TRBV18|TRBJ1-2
ASSIDSLYGYT
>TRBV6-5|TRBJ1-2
ASKGRWNYGYT
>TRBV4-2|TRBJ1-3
ASSQELLGGYSGNTIY
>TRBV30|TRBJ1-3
AWSVLYAGRAGNTIY
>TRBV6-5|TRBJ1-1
ASSWGRKKFEAF